This T cell receptor beta chain was sequenced during a study of CD8 T cells in Susac syndrome. The T cells that were sequenced for TCR beta were CD8+ and CD4+ cells from blood. TEMRA cells were FACS-enriched, with CD8+ and CD4+ T cells isolated negatively. The CDR3 is made up of 15 amino acids. V trimming: 5 bases; J trimming: 8 bases; junction bases outside the gene matches: 11. cDNA came from roughly 0.53 to 1 ug RNA primed by random hexamers. TCR beta CDR3 was amplified by immunoSEQ covering 54 Vbeta and 13 Jbeta. Via MiXCR, TCRdb re-called the immunoSEQ multiplex PCR reads, giving one row per CDR3 protein. The sample consists of fewer than 250,000 distinct CDR3 sequences, around 93% of them appearing once.

The receptor comes from a human donor in good health. The rearrangement links TRBV12-3 or TRBV12-4 to TRBJ1-2, with 10 bases matching TRBD1. Sequencing was done on a sample of CD4+ T cells from PBMCs. The CDR3 sequence is CASSPGQGTRWGYTF. DNA for the CDR3: TGTGCCAGCAGTCCGGGACAGGGGACCCGATGGGGCTACACCTTC.